The present T cell receptor beta chain was sequenced within a study of early T cells in non-severe SARS-CoV-2 infection (dated by TCRdb to the early 2020s). Background for the entire study: Because TCR sequencing was done on bulk RNA from unsorted whole blood, the alpha and beta chains could not be paired. On the study overall, not on this receptor specifically: VDJdb matching was skewed toward anti-spike CD8 responses and likely underestimated virus-specific expansions, missing private and CD4 specificities.

In this sample, this clonotype turned up many times. What antigen it recognizes has not been identified. The sample holds no much larger clone one base away, and base qualities are not on file. Libraries were built with 5' RACE. These reads were obtained on a NextSeq 500. The TCR library protocol attached unique molecular identifiers to individual cDNA molecules to correct for sequencing error and PCR bias. Both TCR alpha and beta chains were sequenced, and tight co-correlation was observed between alpha and beta sequence abundances in each sample. On the authors' methods: Decombinator V4 was used to perform V gene, J gene and CDR3 annotation of TCR sequences. Expanded TCRs were defined as changing significantly between any two time points under a Poisson model with p below 0.0001. TCR abundances were normalised to the total number of TCRs sequenced per sample and expressed as counts per million. TRAV1-2 paired with TRAJ12, TRAJ20 or TRAJ33 defined MAIT TCRs, while TRAV10 paired with TRAJ18 defined iNKT TCRs. A search of VDJdb, accessed on 1 November 2021, was run for TCRs annotated to CMV, EBV and SARS-CoV-2, with TCRs annotated for multiple antigens excluded. The public reads were quality trimmed at Q25 with fastp and then assembled into clones with MiXCR by TCRdb, keeping productive beta chains. Merged by CDR3 protein, the rows form single entries marked with the most common genes and DNA. For this entry, the V and J calls and clone size follow TCRdb and not the study's own pipeline. The sample profile shows tens of thousands of distinct CDR3 sequences; over 8% of them were found once. Of the sample, 5% to 6.5% is held by the ten largest clones.

The cysteine opens and the phenylalanine closes a CDR3 of 14 amino acids. Kept here is only the CDR3 DNA, which spans 42 bases and is read in frame from base 1. The study was a case-control design nested within a healthcare worker cohort in London, UK, with weekly nasopharyngeal swab PCR tests and blood sampling. Between 23 and 31 March 2020, the week of the UK lockdown, healthcare workers were enrolled and then followed up weekly for as long as 16 weeks. This chain is built from TRBV21-1 and TRBJ1-1. TRBV21-1 has pseudogene status. The sample in question was whole blood, obtained at baseline. The receptor was isolated from an adult who was a healthcare worker with PCR-confirmed SARS-CoV-2 infection or an uninfected control (not recorded which). The nucleotide sequence reads as follows: TGTGCCAGCAGCCTCCACAGAATGAACACTGAAGCTTTCTTT. This is translated as CASSLHRMNTEAFF.